This T cell receptor (beta chain) was retrieved from a study of blood T cell repertoires in COVID-19. Across the whole study: COVID-19 samples collected from the United States, Italy and Spain covered acute and convalescent phases. Nucleic acid was either cDNA or gDNA, and it came from T cells, B-cell-depleted T cells, or PBMCs.

In the authors' workflow: Reference gene primer amplification gave estimated nucleated cell counts. TCRdb's copy holds only in-frame clones and misses some; the assay was immunoSEQ multiplex PCR. Clonal size and the V and J genes are those of that table, whereas D and trimming came from the DNA. The data contain about 210,000 clones, about 82% of them singletons. Germline V gene sequence: CDR1 LGHDT, CDR2 YNNKEL (reference sequence). Deletions cut 3 bases from V and 7 bases from J, with 13 bases between. This CDR3 is 14 amino acids long. Patients of the Seattle cohort, enrolled during active infection, were followed longitudinally.

Sequenced: peripheral blood. The receptor comes from an older woman with COVID-19, enrolled during active disease. The chain recombines TRBV3-1 (or the pseudogene TRBV3-2) with TRBJ1-5; TRBD1 is a possible D gene (5 bases). The DNA of the CDR3 is TGTGCCAGCAGCCAGCTATTGGGGCGGCAGCCCCAGCATTTT. As protein: CASSQLLGRQPQHF.